This TCR beta chain comes out of a study of beta chain features in type 1 diabetes. Study observations and caveats: High TCR expression in some cells could lead to their over-representation in cDNA sequencing.

The entirety of the isolated RNA underwent reverse transcription, so expressed TCRB transcripts were sequenced. Assay used: immunoSEQ multiplex PCR; TCRdb lists only in-frame clones, some missing. The sample includes hundreds of thousands of clones, roughly 30% of them seen just once. The CDR3 runs 14 residues. Germline V gene sequence: CDR1 GTSNPN, CDR2 SVGIG (reference sequence). Trimming took 5 bases from V and 4 from J; bases not matched to a gene: 7. This clone was counted a few times. What it binds is unknown. The sequence derives from a man younger than 30 in good health. The V call is TRBV30, the J call TRBJ2-3, with TRBD1 matching over 9 bases. The sequencing sample was made of naive CD4+ T cells from blood. CDR3 nucleotides: TGTGCCTGGGGGGGGACAGGGCTCGCAGATACGCAGTATTTT. Its protein is CAWGGTGLADTQYF.